These T cell receptor beta chains were read from a single sample in a study of blood T cells in healthy people across ages. TCRdb reprocessed the 5' RACE reads via MiXCR and lists one record per CDR3 protein. Seen here are 890,000 or so distinct CDR3 sequences, roughly 60% observed once, and the top ten hold 25% to 35%. Sequencing used blood. The receptor source for this set is a man aged 25 to 40 in good health. The CDR3 runs from the conserved cysteine through the conserved F or W. Size values are once, few and many counts, or a class for expanded clones, and some rows have none.

size	V	length	J	CDR3
.	TRBV7-9	15	TRBJ2-7	CASSIDRDLPYEQYF
.	TRBV13	15	TRBJ2-1	CASSSLRAVHNEQFF
.	TRBV7-2	13	TRBJ1-1	CASSFRPNTEAFF
.	TRBV21-1	15	TRBJ1-2	CASSKKGTGSYGYTF
.	TRBV5-1	15	TRBJ2-1	CASSRTGELQETQFF
.	TRBV25-1	17	.	CASSEWAGNEPAYEQYF
.	TRBV2	17	TRBJ2-1	CASTKTTGLAGLNEQFF
.	TRBV2	13	TRBJ1-5	CASSEGSGFPQHF
once	TRBV7-9	14	TRBJ1-3	CAPEPGASGNTIYF
few	TRBV5-1	12	TRBJ1-5	CASSFDGQPQHF
.	TRBV4-3	16	.	CASSQEPGQRLYEQYF
.	TRBV3-1	13	.	CASSLPGGKTQYF
.	TRBV28	14	TRBJ2-7	CASRIQGSGYEQYF
.	TRBV29-1	14	TRBJ2-2	CSVARQDNTGELFF
.	TRBV6-6	14	TRBJ2-7	CASSSPEGRNEQYF
once	TRBV12-3/TRBV12-4	14	TRBJ1-4	CASSLQGAVEKLFF
.	TRBV2	16	TRBJ2-1	CASRDGGVSSYNEQFF
.	TRBV11-1	14	TRBJ2-7	CASSLDRDTYEQYF
.	TRBV29-1	12	TRBJ1-5	CSVQGAGQPQHF
.	TRBV27	15	TRBJ2-7	CASRLSTGRTYEQYF
.	TRBV30	12	TRBJ1-2	CAWFETGPGYTF
.	TRBV6-5	16	TRBJ2-3	CASSYQPEGYTDTQYF
many	TRBV4-3	17	TRBJ2-1	CASSQITSGFSYNEQFF
many	TRBV28	14	TRBJ2-7	CASTISEGAYEQYF
few	TRBV4-2	15	TRBJ2-1	CASSQRDSAYNEQFF
.	TRBV3-1	16	TRBJ2-3	CASSQDLRGGADTQYF
.	TRBV20-1	15	TRBJ2-1	CSAEKDRGLYNEQFF
once	TRBV9	17	TRBJ2-1	CASSVAPQRLSGNEQFF
.	TRBV7-3	14	TRBJ2-2	CASSPIRGAGELFF
once	TRBV7-2	16	TRBJ1-2	CASSLKPDGQYYGYTF
.	TRBV6-2/TRBV6-3	16	TRBJ2-5	CASSTIMDRGGETQYF
.	TRBV12-3/TRBV12-4	15	TRBJ2-5	CASSIRLANVETQYF
.	TRBV10-3	13	TRBJ2-7	CAIRSGRAYEQYF
.	TRBV28	13	.	CASNEGAFYEQYF
.	TRBV29-1	13	.	CSGGQGGNQPQHF
.	TRBV2	11	TRBJ2-3	CASNFADTQYF
once	TRBV7-8	15	TRBJ1-2	CASSSLRDRVGGYTF
.	TRBV3-1	15	TRBJ2-5	CASSQESGGWETQYF
.	TRBV2	14	TRBJ2-5	CASSESGNQETQYF
few	TRBV25-1	16	TRBJ2-4	CASSPLPGAAKNIQYF